This is a list of T cell receptor beta chains from one sample in a study of T-cell reconstitution after alpha-beta-depleted transplantation in children. From the PCR reads, TCRdb called clonotypes with MiXCR, one entry per CDR3 protein. Found here are roughly 310,000 distinct CDR3 sequences, approximately 23% of them singletons; the top ten hold approximately 11%. The sequences come from PBMCs, mostly from graft donor cells, collected 180 days after TCRalphabeta/CD19-depleted stem cell transplant. These receptors were collected from a male patient younger than 18 who had a stem cell transplant for acute lymphoblastic leukemia, so the T cells may come from the graft donor. The CDR3 runs from the conserved cysteine through the conserved F or W. D genes are given only for firm matches. Size values are once, few and many counts, or a class for expanded clones, and some rows have none.

j_call d_call clone_size v_call cdr3_aa cdr3_nt
TRBJ2-1 TRBD2 . TRBV5-6 CASSLGTSGHNEQFF TGTGCCAGCAGCTTGGGGACTAGCGGGCACAATGAGCAGTTCTTC
TRBJ1-4 . . TRBV11-3 CASSLEQRFKLFF TGTGCCAGCAGCTTAGAGCAACGATTTAAACTGTTTTTT
TRBJ2-3 TRBD2 . TRBV27 CASSLSSSGSTDTQYF TGTGCCAGCAGTTTATCGAGTAGCGGGAGCACAGATACGCAGTATTTT
TRBJ2-2 . . TRBV4-2 CASSQPGENTGELFF TGTGCCAGCAGCCAACCGGGGGAGAACACCGGGGAGCTGTTTTTT
TRBJ2-2 . few TRBV6-1 CASSSTDIFTGELFF TGTGCCAGCAGCTCGACGGACATCTTCACCGGGGAGCTGTTTTTT
TRBJ2-4 . . TRBV15 CATSRDRGGDIQYF TGTGCCACCAGCAGAGACAGGGGTGGGGACATTCAGTACTTC
TRBJ2-6 . few TRBV6-7 CASSSVREGSSGANVLTF TGTGCCAGCAGTTCGGTCAGGGAAGGTAGCTCTGGGGCCAACGTCCTGACTTTC
TRBJ2-1 TRBD2 . TRBV20-1 CSAFGGREGYNEQFF TGCAGTGCCTTTGGCGGGCGGGAGGGCTACAATGAGCAGTTCTTC
TRBJ2-7 TRBD1 few TRBV5-1 CASSLAGQGLYEQYF TGCGCCAGCAGCCTGGCGGGACAGGGGCTCTACGAGCAGTACTTC
TRBJ2-5 . . TRBV20-1 CSAPPLVGGKQETQYF TGCAGTGCCCCCCCGCTCGTCGGGGGAAAACAAGAGACCCAGTACTTC
TRBJ2-2 TRBD2 few TRBV3-1 CASSQSGSTGELFF TGTGCCAGCAGCCAAAGCGGGAGCACCGGGGAGCTGTTTTTT
TRBJ2-1 TRBD2 many TRBV3-1 CASRPGTSGRAVMKNEQFF TGTGCCAGCAGACCCGGGACTAGCGGGAGGGCCGTTATGAAAAATGAGCAGTTCTTC
TRBJ2-5 . . TRBV5-1 CASSLEGGQETQYF TGCGCCAGCAGCTTGGAAGGAGGGCAAGAGACCCAGTACTTC